The 25 T cell receptor beta chains in this list originate from one sample, sequenced in a study of blood T cell repertoires in COVID-19. Method: immunoSEQ multiplex PCR; TCRdb's copy keeps in-frame clones and lacks some. Of some 460,000 clones in the sample, nearly 90% were seen once. The sequenced sample was PBMCs or T cells enriched from blood (not recorded which). The receptors stem from a woman younger than 35 with acute COVID-19.

The chain employs TRBV18 and TRBJ1-6; D unresolved. In germline, CDR1 is KGHSH, CDR2 LQKENI. The CDR3 consists of 15 residues. The germline V and J ends were trimmed by 4 bases and 4 bases, with 11 bases remaining between them. CDR3 protein: CASSLGDLYNSPLHF. In DNA, the CDR3 is TGTGCCAGCTCACTAGGAGACTTATATAATTCACCCCTCCACTTT.

The sample holds one count of this clone. The genes are TRBV28 and TRBJ2-1; D is unclear. The CDR3 covers 15 residues. V was trimmed by 4 bases and J by 0 bases, leaving 10 bases between them. Germline CDR1 is MDHEN and CDR2 is SYDVKM. CDR3 nucleotides: TGTGCCAGCAGTTCCCTGGTGAGCTCCTACAATGAGCAGTTCTTC. Protein product: CASSSLVSSYNEQFF.

The rearrangement joins TRBV28 to TRBJ2-7, with 16 bases fitting TRBD2. The CDR3 is 14 amino acids. J lost 13 bases, V lost 5 bases, and 8 bases had no gene match. Looked up from germline, CDR1 is MDHEN and CDR2 is SYDVKM. This CDR3 reads CASSKGLAGGRHYF. CDR3 DNA sequence: TGTGCCAGCAGTAAGGGACTAGCGGGAGGGCGCCATTACTTC.

The chain links TRBV19 to TRBJ2-2; D remains unclear. The CDR3 is 16 amino acids. The germline V gene has CDR1 LNHDA and CDR2 SQIVND (reference sequence). V dropped 5 bases and J dropped 3 bases, with 16 bases sitting between them. The CDR3 reads CASSHRVRDDTGELFF. DNA of the CDR3: TGTGCCAGTAGTCATCGGGTCAGAGATGACACCGGGGAGCTGTTTTTT.

The V gene is TRBV27, the J gene TRBJ2-1; no definite D call. CDR1 and CDR2 from the germline V gene are MNHEY and SMNVEV (reference sequence). V dropped 7 bases and J dropped 4 bases, with 8 bases sitting between them. This CDR3 is built from 12 residues. The CDR3 loop is CASITIYNEQFF. CDR3 DNA: TGTGCCAGCATTACTATTTACAATGAGCAGTTCTTC.

In its sample, this clone was seen a few times. In the same sample, other DNA sequences code for this CDR3. The CDR3 DNA is TGTGCCAGCAGTTATGGGACGGGGGACCAAGAGACCCAGTACTTC. It is translated as CASSYGTGDQETQYF. The rearrangement links TRBV6-2 or TRBV6-3 to TRBJ2-5; D is perhaps TRBD2 (6 bases). This CDR3 spans 15 amino acids. V lost 3 bases and J 0 bases, leaving 11 bases between the germline ends. Per germline, CDR1 MNHEY and CDR2 SVGEGT.

This chain joins TRBV5-4 and TRBJ1-1; TRBD1 matches at 7 bases. The CDR3 sequence is 15 residues long. Germline CDR1 reads SGHNT; CDR2 reads YYREEE (reference sequence). The ends lost 4 bases at V and 3 bases at J; junction bases unmatched: 9. Here the CDR3 DNA reads TGTGCCAGCAGCACCACTCAGGGGGGAGACACTGAAGCTTTCTTT. Translated, it gives CASSTTQGGDTEAFF.

This chain connects TRBV11-3 to TRBJ1-1; 11 nucleotides line up with TRBD1. The V segment lost 5 bases and the J segment 0 bases; nucleotides outside the gene matches: 5. The CDR3 length is 16 residues. Germline CDR1 is SGHNT and CDR2 is YENEEA. The CDR3 DNA follows: TGTGCCAGCAGCAAGGGACAGGGGGATTTGAACACTGAAGCTTTCTTT. This encodes CASSKGQGDLNTEAFF.

The gene calls are TRBV7-9 and TRBJ2-5; no firm D call. V shed 2 bases and J shed 0 bases, with 7 bases lying between them. CDR3 size: 14 residues. CDR1 SEHNR and CDR2 FQNEAQ come from the germline V gene (reference sequence). The CDR3 DNA reads as TGTGCCAGCAGCTTACTACAGTACCAAGAGACCCAGTACTTC. As protein: CASSLLQYQETQYF.

The rearrangement links TRBV27 to TRBJ2-3; D is possibly TRBD2 (7 bases). This CDR3 region has 15 residues. Trimming left V 7 bases short and J 4 bases short, with 18 bases between. From germline, CDR1 is MNHEY and CDR2 SMNVEV (reference sequence). The CDR3 sequence: CASTLGGERADTQYF. Here the CDR3 DNA reads TGTGCCAGCACCTTAGGGGGGGAGAGAGCAGATACGCAGTATTTT.

The chain couples TRBV2 to TRBJ1-3, with TRBD1 matching 8 bases. This CDR3 has 14 amino acids. Germline V gene sequence: CDR1 SNHLY, CDR2 FYNNEI. V lost 6 bases to trimming and J lost 2 bases; unmatched junction nucleotides: 3. The CDR3 region is CASRLQGAGNTIYF. The DNA for the CDR3 is TGTGCCAGCAGGCTACAGGGGGCTGGAAACACCATATATTTT.

Of note for this clone: This same CDR3 is encoded by further DNA sequences in the sample. The rearrangement links TRBV3-1 (or the pseudogene TRBV3-2) to TRBJ1-2, with TRBD1 matching over 9 bases. The ends lost 1 base at V and 8 bases at J; junction bases unmatched: 5. The germline gives CDR1 LGHDT, CDR2 YNNKEL (reference sequence). This CDR3 contains 14 residues. Here the CDR3 DNA reads TGTGCCAGCAGCCAAGGACAGGGGGGTGGCGGCTACACCTTC. Translated: CASSQGQGGGGYTF.

This clone was seen only once. This sequence joins TRBV28 and TRBJ2-7, with D perhaps TRBD2 (7 bases). Trimming removed 5 bases at V and 2 bases at J, with 16 bases between. Germline V gene sequence: CDR1 MDHEN, CDR2 SYDVKM. CDR3 length: 15 amino acids. The CDR3 nucleotides read TGTGCCAGCAGTCCGGTGGGGGGGGCCCCCTACGAGCAGTACTTC. The encoded protein is CASSPVGGAPYEQYF.

The rearrangement links TRBV4-3 to TRBJ1-2; no clear D. V was shortened by 1 base and J by 4 bases, with 13 bases between the two germline ends. The CDR3 is 15 amino acids. The germline V gene has CDR1 LGHNA and CDR2 YSLEER. For the CDR3, the DNA is TGCGCCAGCAGCCAAGGGAGGGAAGTAAGCTATGGCTACACCTTC. Translation: CASSQGREVSYGYTF.

This chain joins TRBV3-1 (or the pseudogene TRBV3-2) and TRBJ2-3; D is unclear. Trimming removed 1 base at V and 10 bases at J, with 9 bases between. The CDR3 contains 12 residues. CDR1 is LGHDT and CDR2 is YNNKEL in the germline V gene (reference sequence). CDR3 sequence: CASSQGESAQYF. The CDR3 DNA is TGTGCCAGCAGCCAAGGTGAGAGTGCGCAGTATTTT.

The chain is built from TRBV7-9 and TRBJ2-2; D not certain. Trimming left V 7 bases short and J 5 bases short, with 11 bases between. The CDR3 has 13 residues. Germline CDR1 and CDR2: SEHNR and FQNEAQ (reference sequence). The CDR3, as DNA: TGTGCCAGCACCACATCACAGACCGGGGAGCTGTTTTTT. Encoded protein: CASTTSQTGELFF.

The chain couples TRBV7-2 to TRBJ1-2; TRBD1 is a possible D gene (6 bases). Germline CDR1 reads SGHTA; CDR2 reads FQGNSA. V lost 0 bases and J 4 bases, leaving 12 bases between the germline ends. This CDR3 is built from 15 residues. CDR3 sequence (DNA): TGTGCCAGCAGCTTAGCCCAGGGGTTCGGCTATGGCTACACCTTC. This encodes CASSLAQGFGYGYTF.

For the CDR3, the DNA is TGTGCCAGCAGCTTGGGCGGGGGGAGAAATGAAAAACTGTTTTTT. This sequence encodes CASSLGGGRNEKLFF. The chain uses TRBV7-6 and TRBJ1-4, with D perhaps TRBD1 (5 bases). The germline V gene has CDR1 SGHVS and CDR2 FNYEAQ. CDR3 length: 15 amino acids. Trimming pared 3 bases from V and 5 bases from J, leaving 13 bases between.

The rearrangement links TRBV3-1 (or the pseudogene TRBV3-2) to TRBJ2-2; a possible D gene is TRBD1 (5 bases). The CDR3 is made up of 14 amino acids. Germline lookup yields CDR1 LGHDT and CDR2 YNNKEL (reference sequence). V gave up 1 base and J gave up 6 bases, with 9 bases separating them. CDR3: CASSQGQWSGELFF. As DNA, the CDR3 is TGTGCCAGCAGCCAAGGACAGTGGTCCGGGGAGCTGTTTTTT.

The chain carries TRBV2 and TRBJ1-5; 9 nucleotides align to TRBD1. The CDR3 spans 15 residues. V lost 8 bases to trimming and J lost 3 bases; unmatched junction nucleotides: 8. Germline V gene data show CDR1 as SNHLY and CDR2 as FYNNEI. The CDR3 reads CASGRRTGDNQPQHF. In DNA form, the CDR3 reads TGTGCCAGCGGAAGGAGGACAGGGGACAATCAGCCCCAGCATTTT. Looking up the rest from reference TRBV2 and TRBJ1-5 gives the full variable domain: EPEVTQTPSHQVTQMGQEVILRCVPISNHLYFYWYRQILGQKVEFLVSFYNNEISEKSEIFDDQFSVERPDGSNFTLKIRSTKLEDSAMYFCASGRRTGDNQPQHFGDGTRLSIL.

This clone was seen at least ten times. This chain connects TRBV6-1 to TRBJ2-5, with a possible D match to TRBD2 (5 bases). CDR1 and CDR2 from the germline V gene are MNHNS and SASEGT. The CDR3 is made up of 15 amino acids. Trimming left V 1 base short and J 5 bases short, with 14 bases between. CDR3 coding DNA: TGTGCCAGCAGTGAAGGGGAGTTGGGTTTTGAGACCCAGTACTTC. It specifies CASSEGELGFETQYF.

V gene TRBV7-6 combines with J gene TRBJ2-7, with 9 bases aligning to TRBD1. Germline V gives CDR1 SGHVS, CDR2 FNYEAQ. V trimming: 5 bases; J trimming: 6 bases; junction bases outside the gene matches: 5. The CDR3 consists of 13 residues. The CDR3 sequence is CASSGGQGPEQYF. CDR3 nucleotide sequence: TGTGCCAGCAGCGGGGGACAGGGACCCGAGCAGTACTTC.

The chain couples TRBV24-1 to TRBJ2-5; 12 bases fit TRBD2. Looked up from germline, CDR1 is KGHDR and CDR2 is SFDVKD. The CDR3 is 15 amino acids. V trimming: 7 bases; J trimming: 2 bases; junction bases outside the gene matches: 4. The CDR3 loop reads CATSGTSGPQETQYF. The CDR3 nucleotides are TGTGCCACCAGCGGGACTAGCGGGCCACAAGAGACCCAGTACTTC.

This clone was found a few times. The CDR3 DNA follows: TGTGCCAGCAGCTTAGCGGACATAGGTAATGAAAAACTGTTTTTT. Its protein is CASSLADIGNEKLFF. The V gene is TRBV7-9, the J gene TRBJ1-4; D perhaps matches TRBD1 (5 bases). Trimming pared 0 bases from V and 4 bases from J, leaving 9 bases between. The CDR3 loop spans 15 amino acids. The germline V gene has CDR1 SEHNR and CDR2 FQNEAQ (reference sequence).

This chain links TRBV5-8 with TRBJ2-3; 13 bases line up with TRBD2. The CDR3 loop spans 18 amino acids. Germline V gives CDR1 SGHTS, CDR2 YDEGEE. Trimming took 1 base from V and 4 from J; bases not matched to a gene: 9. The CDR3 loop is CASSLFGGGLAGPDTQYF. CDR3 bases: TGTGCCAGCAGCTTGTTTGGCGGGGGACTAGCGGGACCAGATACGCAGTATTTT. Filled out from reference TRBV5-8 and TRBJ2-3, the complete variable domain reads EAGVTQSPTHLIKTRGQQATLRCSPISGHTSVYWYQQALGLGLQFLLWYDEGEERNRGNFPPRFSGRQFPNYSSELNVNALELEDSALYLCASSLFGGGLAGPDTQYFGPGTRLTVL.